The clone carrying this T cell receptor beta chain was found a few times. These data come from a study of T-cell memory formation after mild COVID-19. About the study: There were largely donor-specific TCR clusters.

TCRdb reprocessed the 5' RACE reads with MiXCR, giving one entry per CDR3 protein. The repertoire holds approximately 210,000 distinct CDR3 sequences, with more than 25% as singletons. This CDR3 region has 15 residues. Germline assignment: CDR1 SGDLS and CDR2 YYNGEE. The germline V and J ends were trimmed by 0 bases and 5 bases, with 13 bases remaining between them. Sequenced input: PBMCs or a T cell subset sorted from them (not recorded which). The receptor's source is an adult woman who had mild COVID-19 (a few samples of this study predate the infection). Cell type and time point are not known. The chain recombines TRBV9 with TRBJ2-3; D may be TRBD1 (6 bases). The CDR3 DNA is TGTGCCAGCAGCGTAGCAGGCGTACAGGGAGATACGCAGTATTTT. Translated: CASSVAGVQGDTQYF. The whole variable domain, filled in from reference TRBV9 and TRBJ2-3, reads DSGVTQTPKHLITATGQRVTLRCSPRSGDLSVYWYQQSLDQGLQFLIQYYNGEERAKGNILERFSAQQFPDLHSELNLSSLELGDSALYFCASSVAGVQGDTQYFGPGTRLTVL.